The clone carrying this T cell receptor (beta chain) was recorded once. The assay was immunoSEQ multiplex PCR, and TCRdb's table has in-frame clones only and misses some. The table includes more than 55,000 clones, 85% to 95% detected once. This sample stems from a study of blood T cell repertoires in COVID-19. Overall study: COVID-19 samples, acute and convalescent, were from the United States, Italy and Spain.

Per germline, CDR1 SGHAT and CDR2 FQNNGV. With 1 base clipped from V and 12 bases from J, the junction kept 9 bases outside the gene matches. CDR3 size: 14 residues. Sequenced: peripheral blood. The sequence was collected from a man aged 50 or older with active COVID-19. V and J are TRBV11-2 and TRBJ1-1; 9 bases are shared with TRBD1. As DNA, the CDR3 is TGTGCCAGCAGCTTAGCACCGGGACAGGGTAAGACTTTCTTT. It encodes CASSLAPGQGKTFF.